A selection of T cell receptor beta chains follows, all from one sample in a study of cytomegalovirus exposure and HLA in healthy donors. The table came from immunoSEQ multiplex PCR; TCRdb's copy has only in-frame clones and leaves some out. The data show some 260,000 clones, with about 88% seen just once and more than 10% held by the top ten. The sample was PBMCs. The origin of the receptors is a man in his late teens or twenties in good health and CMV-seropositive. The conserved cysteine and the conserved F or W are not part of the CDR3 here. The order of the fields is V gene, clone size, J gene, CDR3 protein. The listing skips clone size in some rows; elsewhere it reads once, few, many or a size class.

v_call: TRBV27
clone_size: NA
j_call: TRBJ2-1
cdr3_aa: ASSFGGGGDDEQF

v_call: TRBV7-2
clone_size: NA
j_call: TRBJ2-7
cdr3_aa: ASSLDRVSSYEQY

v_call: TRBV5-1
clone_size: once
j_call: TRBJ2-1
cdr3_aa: ASSLKERSLSYNEQF

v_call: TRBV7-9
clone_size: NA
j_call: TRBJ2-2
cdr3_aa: ASSLVGTSGSTGELF

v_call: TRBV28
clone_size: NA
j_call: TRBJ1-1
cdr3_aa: AISRGSWNTEAF

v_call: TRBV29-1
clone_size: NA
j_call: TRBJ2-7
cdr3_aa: SVDLSGSYEQY

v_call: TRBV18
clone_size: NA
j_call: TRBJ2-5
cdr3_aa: ASRAGTGRETQY

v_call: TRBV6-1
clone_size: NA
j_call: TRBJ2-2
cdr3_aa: ASISGRTGELF

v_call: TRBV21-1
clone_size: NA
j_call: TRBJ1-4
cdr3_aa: ASSKVPGLGNEKLF

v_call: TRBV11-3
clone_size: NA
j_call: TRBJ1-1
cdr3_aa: ASSLGWNTEAF

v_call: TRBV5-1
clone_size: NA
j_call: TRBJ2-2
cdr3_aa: ASSLGQTNTGELF

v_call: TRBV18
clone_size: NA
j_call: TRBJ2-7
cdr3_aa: ASSPLLGGEFYEQY

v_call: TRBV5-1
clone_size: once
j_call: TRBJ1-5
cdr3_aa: ASSLTGENQPQH

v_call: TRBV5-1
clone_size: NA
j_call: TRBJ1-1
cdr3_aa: ASSLSPPQGTEAF

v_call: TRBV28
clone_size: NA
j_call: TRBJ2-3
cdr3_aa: ASSLALAGGRDTQY

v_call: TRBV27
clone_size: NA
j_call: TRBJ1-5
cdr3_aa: ASSLAGQPQH

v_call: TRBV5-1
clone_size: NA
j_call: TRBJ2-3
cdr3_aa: ASTLTGATDTQY

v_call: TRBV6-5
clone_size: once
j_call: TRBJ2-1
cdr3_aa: ASSYRPGPINEQF

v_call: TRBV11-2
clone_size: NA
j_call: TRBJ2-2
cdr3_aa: ASSLIGKPNTGELF

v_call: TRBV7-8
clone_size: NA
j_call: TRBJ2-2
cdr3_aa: ASSLVFASSDTGELF

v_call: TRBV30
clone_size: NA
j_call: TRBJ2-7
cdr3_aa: AWSASTGQY

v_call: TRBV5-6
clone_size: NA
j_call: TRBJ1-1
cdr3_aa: ASSLGGDEAF

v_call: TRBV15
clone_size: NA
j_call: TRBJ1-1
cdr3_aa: ATSYRLNTEAF

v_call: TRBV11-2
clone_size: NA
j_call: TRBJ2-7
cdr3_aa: VSSLSGTGAHEQY

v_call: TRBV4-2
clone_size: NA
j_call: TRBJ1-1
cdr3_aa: ASSQSGGMDEAF

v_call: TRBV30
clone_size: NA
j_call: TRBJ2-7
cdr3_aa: AWAGGERMSSYEQY

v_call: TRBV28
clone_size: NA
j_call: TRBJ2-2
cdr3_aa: ASRSPQGDRGLSGELF

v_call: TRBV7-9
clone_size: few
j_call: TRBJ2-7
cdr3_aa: ASHSLGPLAVEQY

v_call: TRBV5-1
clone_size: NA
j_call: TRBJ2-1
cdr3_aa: ASSLAGWNEQF

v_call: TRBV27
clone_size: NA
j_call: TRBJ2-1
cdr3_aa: ASSPIAASYNEQF

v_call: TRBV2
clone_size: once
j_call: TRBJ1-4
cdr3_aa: ASSDTGMITTNEKLF

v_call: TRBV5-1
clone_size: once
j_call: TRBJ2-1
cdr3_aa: ASSQGGDYNEQF

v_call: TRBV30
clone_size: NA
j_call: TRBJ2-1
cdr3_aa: AWSVMASSYNEQF

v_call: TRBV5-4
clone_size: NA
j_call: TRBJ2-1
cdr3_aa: ASSLGGSSYNEQF

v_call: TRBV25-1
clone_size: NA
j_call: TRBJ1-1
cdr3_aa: ASSGQTLNTEAF

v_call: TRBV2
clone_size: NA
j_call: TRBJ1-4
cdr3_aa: ASSETGVPNEKLF

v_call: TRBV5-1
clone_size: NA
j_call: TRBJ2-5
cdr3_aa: ASSVGSLYQETQY

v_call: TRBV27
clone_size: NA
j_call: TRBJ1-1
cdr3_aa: ASSPTGGWNTEAF

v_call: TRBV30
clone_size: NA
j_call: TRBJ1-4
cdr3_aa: AWRRQGVGEKLF

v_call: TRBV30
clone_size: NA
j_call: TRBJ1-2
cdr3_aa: AWRAGLGYGYT

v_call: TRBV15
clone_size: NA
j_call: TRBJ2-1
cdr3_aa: ATSRAGPEQF

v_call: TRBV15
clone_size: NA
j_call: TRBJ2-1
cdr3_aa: ATSIAGGPYNEQF

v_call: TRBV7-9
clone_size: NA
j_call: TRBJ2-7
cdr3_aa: ASGRGSYEQY

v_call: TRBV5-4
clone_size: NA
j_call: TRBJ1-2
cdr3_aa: ASSLRGTANGYT

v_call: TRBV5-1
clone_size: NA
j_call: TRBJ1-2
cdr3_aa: ASSLAGNYGYT

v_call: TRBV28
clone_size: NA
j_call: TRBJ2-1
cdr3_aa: ASSYPIDRGGYEQF

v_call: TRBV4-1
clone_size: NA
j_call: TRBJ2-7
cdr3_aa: ASSQGSGYYEQY

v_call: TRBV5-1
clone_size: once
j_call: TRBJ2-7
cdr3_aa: ASARGPLYEQY

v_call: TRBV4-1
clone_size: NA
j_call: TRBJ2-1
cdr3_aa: ASSQAGALGHSYNEQF

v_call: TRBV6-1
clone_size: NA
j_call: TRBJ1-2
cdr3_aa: ASSRPDLLVYT

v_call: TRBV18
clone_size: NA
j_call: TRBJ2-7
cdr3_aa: ASSPAWTSGYEQY

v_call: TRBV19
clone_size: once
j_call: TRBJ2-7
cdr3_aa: ASSKRRTSGSYEQY

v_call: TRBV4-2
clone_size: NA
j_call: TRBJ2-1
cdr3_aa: ASSQSILGLVGNEQF

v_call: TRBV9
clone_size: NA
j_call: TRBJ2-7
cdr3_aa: ASSVGASGGSYEQY

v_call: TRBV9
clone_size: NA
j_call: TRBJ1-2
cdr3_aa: ASSVGDRGSTWGYT

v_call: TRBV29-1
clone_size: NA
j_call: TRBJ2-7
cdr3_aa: SVRDTVRYEQY

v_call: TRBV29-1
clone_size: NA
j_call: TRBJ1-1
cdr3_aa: SVHGHRARTEAF

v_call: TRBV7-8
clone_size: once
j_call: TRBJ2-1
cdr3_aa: ASQQAWGLQNEQF

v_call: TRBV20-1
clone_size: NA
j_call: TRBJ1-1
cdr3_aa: SARRGGEAF